Presented here are 10 T cell receptor beta chains from one specimen sequenced in a study of T cell responses to AZD1222 COVID-19 vaccine. Only in-frame clones appear in the TCRdb table, and some are missing; sequencing was by immunoSEQ multiplex PCR. The data show over 150,000 clones, about 86% seen once. This specimen was peripheral blood, taken on day 0 of AZD1222 vaccination. The origin of the receptors is an adult in good health.

The chain has TRBV5-1 and TRBJ1-1; 7 nucleotides agree with TRBD1. The CDR3 length is 17 residues. Germline CDR1 reads SGHRS; CDR2 reads YFSETQ. The V segment lost 2 bases and the J segment 0 bases; nucleotides outside the gene matches: 10. CDR3 in DNA: TGCGCCAGCAGCTTTTCCCCGGGACAGTTATTGAACACTGAAGCTTTCTTT. Protein: CASSFSPGQLLNTEAFF.

This clone appeared a few times. The V gene is TRBV19, the J gene TRBJ2-4; D uncertain. Germline-derived CDR1 and CDR2 are LNHDA and SQIVND (reference sequence). V was trimmed by 7 bases and J by 8 bases, leaving 15 bases between them. The CDR3 extends over 13 amino acids. DNA of the CDR3: TGTGCCAGTAATCAGGACGGGTTCGACATTCAGTACTTC. It yields the protein CASNQDGFDIQYF.

The rearrangement links TRBV3-1 (or the pseudogene TRBV3-2) to TRBJ2-3; D remains ambiguous. The CDR3 spans 16 residues. Between the trimmed V and J ends, which lost 3 bases and 5 bases, there was a span of 18 bases. The germline CDR1 and CDR2 sequences are LGHDT and YNNKEL (reference sequence). For the CDR3, the DNA is TGTGCCAGCAGCCATCCCCAAGGCCCTATACAAGATACGCAGTATTTT. This gives the protein CASSHPQGPIQDTQYF.

Here the CDR3 DNA reads TGTGCCAGCAGTTACCGCCGCGGGCCGGCAGACACCTTC. Protein product: CASSYRRGPADTF. This sequence joins TRBV6-5 and TRBJ1-2; D not certain. The CDR3 is 13 residues long. Trimming removed 2 bases from V and 12 bases from J, with 16 bases in between. Germline values: CDR1 MNHEY, CDR2 SVGAGI.

This clone was detected once. This chain links TRBV28 with TRBJ2-1, with TRBD2 matching 12 bases. Trimming cost V 5 bases and J 8 bases; bases outside gene matches: 7. The CDR3 covers 15 residues. Germline V gene sequence: CDR1 MDHEN, CDR2 SYDVKM. The CDR3 region has the DNA TGTGCCAGCAGTCTCGGACTAGCGGGAAAGGATGAGCAGTTCTTC. Its translation is CASSLGLAGKDEQFF.

The chain recombines TRBV28 with TRBJ1-1, with D possibly matching TRBD1 (5 bases). Per germline, CDR1 MDHEN and CDR2 SYDVKM. This CDR3 spans 14 amino acids. V lost 6 bases, J lost 8 bases, and 19 bases lay in between. CDR3 sequence (DNA): TGTGCCAGCAGCCCGGACATCTGGAAGAAGGAAGCTTTCTTT. Translating it yields CASSPDIWKKEAFF.

The rearrangement joins TRBV5-1 to TRBJ1-6; D is perhaps TRBD1 (5 bases). Germline loops: CDR1 SGHRS, CDR2 YFSETQ. This CDR3 is built from 15 residues. Trimming shortened V by 0 bases and J by 8 bases, and 12 bases separated the two germline ends. Here the CDR3 reads CASSLEGREHSPLHF. The CDR3 DNA reads as TGCGCCAGCAGCTTGGAGGGCAGGGAGCATTCACCCCTCCACTTT.

J is TRBJ2-7 and V is TRBV6-2 or TRBV6-3; D is uncertain. V lost 4 bases, J lost 2 bases, and 12 bases lay in between. The CDR3 sequence is 14 residues long. The germline CDR1 and CDR2 sequences are MNHEY and SVGEGT. The CDR3 loop is CASSSHSLTYEQYF. The CDR3 coding sequence is TGTGCCAGCAGTTCCCACAGCTTAACCTACGAGCAGTACTTC.

The V gene is TRBV4-2, the J gene TRBJ1-2, with 9 bases that match TRBD1. The CDR3 is 14 residues long. From germline, CDR1 is LGHNA and CDR2 YNFKEQ. The V gene end was trimmed by 5 bases and the J gene end by 3 bases; junction bases not matched to a gene: 4. CDR3 protein: CASSAGQGDYGYTF. The CDR3 bases are TGTGCCAGCAGCGCGGGACAGGGAGACTATGGCTACACCTTC.

The chain employs TRBV6-5 and TRBJ1-2, with D unresolved. The V end lost 0 bases, the J end lost 5 bases, and 10 bases lay between the germline ends. CDR1 is MNHEY, CDR2 SVGAGI, per germline. The CDR3 totals 14 residues. The CDR3 loop is CASSYSNPSYGYTF. DNA for the CDR3: TGTGCCAGCAGTTACTCGAACCCTTCGTATGGCTACACCTTC.